The clone carrying this TCR beta chain was recorded only once. This entry belongs to a study of blood T cell repertoires in COVID-19. Study details: Specimens from acute and convalescent COVID-19 originated in the United States, Italy and Spain. From T cells, B-cell-depleted T cells, or PBMCs came the material, which was cDNA or gDNA.

Looked up from germline, CDR1 is ENHRY and CDR2 is SYGVKD. V lost 4 bases to trimming and J lost 5 bases, with 16 bases between them. The CDR3 totals 15 residues. Sequenced by immunoSEQ multiplex PCR; TCRdb stores in-frame clones only, minus some. The table has hundreds of thousands of clones, about 90% seen once. Seattle's cohort entered during active infection and was followed longitudinally. The sequence derives from a woman aged 25 to 39 with COVID-19, enrolled during active disease. The V gene is TRBV10-3, the J gene TRBJ2-3, with D unclear. Material: peripheral blood. CDR3: CAISVVDTSRDTQYF. CDR3 coding DNA: TGTGCCATCAGTGTCGTCGACACATCAAGAGATACGCAGTATTTT.